This TCR beta chain emerged from a study of OX40 agonist ivuxolimab in advanced cancers. Study in general: Those treated in dose escalation had hepatocellular carcinoma, melanoma, renal cell cancer or head and neck cancer.

Germline V gene data show CDR1 as MNHNS and CDR2 as SASEGT. The CDR3 length is 10 residues. Here immunoSEQ multiplex PCR was the method, and the copy in TCRdb shows in-frame clones only, minus some. The data contain tens of thousands of clones, approximately 80% of them singletons. Sequences were derived from CD4+ or CD8+ T cells sorted from blood, sampled in a trial of the OX40 agonist ivuxolimab. The chain couples TRBV6-1 to TRBJ2-5; no firm D call. The tail of the sequence fits TRBJ2-7 better, so the J call may be wrong. This TCR derives from an adult with an advanced solid tumor such as melanoma, head and neck, liver or kidney cancer. The DNA of the CDR3 is TGTGCCGCTAATTCCTACGAGCAGTACTTC. The encoded protein is CAANSYEQYF.